These T cell receptor beta chains were read from a single sample in a study of low-dose radiotherapy and immunotherapy resistance in tumors. TCRdb re-analysed the reads in MiXCR, keeping a single row per CDR3 protein. The sample has under 95,000 distinct CDR3 sequences, about a sixth seen once; the top ten hold roughly 1.4%. The sequencing here drew on PBMCs, taken after low-dose radiotherapy plus immunotherapy. These receptors all come from a male donor with prostate cancer. The CDR3 runs from the conserved cysteine through the conserved F or W. The D gene is left open where the match is weak. Clone size is stated in some rows and not others, as once, few, many or a class when expanded.

v_gene,abundance,d_gene,j_gene,CDR3nt,CDR3aa
TRBV24-1,many,-,TRBJ2-1,TGTGCCACCAGTGATGGGACTCCCCAGGCATACAATGAGCAGTTCTTC,CATSDGTPQAYNEQFF
TRBV6-2/TRBV6-3,-,-,TRBJ2-2,TGTGCCAGCAGCCAGACCGGGGAGCTGTTTTTT,CASSQTGELFF
TRBV28,many,-,TRBJ1-5,TGTGCCAGCAGTTCCAGCGGATCGGGCAATCAGCCCCAGCATTTT,CASSSSGSGNQPQHF
TRBV7-8,-,TRBD2,TRBJ2-7,TGTGCCAGCAGCTTATCACCGGGAGGGTGGGAGCAGTACTTC,CASSLSPGGWEQYF
TRBV5-4,few,TRBD2,TRBJ2-6,TGTGCCAGCAGCTTGATAGGTCTAGCGGGAACGTTGGGGGCCAACGTCCTGACTTTC,CASSLIGLAGTLGANVLTF
TRBV12-3/TRBV12-4,many,-,TRBJ1-1,TGTGCCAGCAGTTTAGCGTTGGTAGTGAACACTGAAGCTTTCTTT,CASSLALVVNTEAFF
TRBV28,many,-,TRBJ1-2,TGTGCCAGCAGTTTTAATGGGGGCGGAGGCGGCTACACCTTC,CASSFNGGGGGYTF
TRBV2,-,-,TRBJ2-7,TGTGCCAGCAGCGCGGGACACCCTTGGGAGCAGTACTTC,CASSAGHPWEQYF
TRBV6-6,many,TRBD2,TRBJ2-7,TGTGCCAGCAGTTGGACTAGCGGGAGGGTCCTATACGAGCAGTACTTC,CASSWTSGRVLYEQYF
TRBV10-2,many,-,TRBJ1-5,TGCGCCAGCAGGCAGAATAGCAATCAGCCCCAGCATTTT,CASRQNSNQPQHF
TRBV7-2,many,-,TRBJ2-1,TGTGCCAGCAGCTTAGACTCGGGGGACTACAATGAGCAGTTCTTC,CASSLDSGDYNEQFF
TRBV29-1,many,TRBD1,TRBJ2-3,TGCAGCGTCAGGGGGAGCACAGATACGCAGTATTTT,CSVRGSTDTQYF
TRBV6-5,many,-,TRBJ2-3,TGTGCCACAACGAAGAGTTGGGGGAGAGGCACAGATACGCAGTATTTT,CATTKSWGRGTDTQYF
TRBV19,many,TRBD1,TRBJ1-1,TGTGCCAGTAGTCCATGGACAGGGGGAAGGATGAACACTGAAGCTTTCTTT,CASSPWTGGRMNTEAFF
TRBV30,-,-,TRBJ2-1,TGTGCCTGGAGTGGGGGGGCCTTGGTCGATGAGCAGTTCTTC,CAWSGGALVDEQFF
TRBV13,many,-,TRBJ2-3,TGTGCCAGCAGCTTCCGGGGCACAGATACGCAGTATTTT,CASSFRGTDTQYF
TRBV4-2,many,-,TRBJ1-3,TGTGCCAGCAGCCAAGATAAAACCCGCTCTGGAAACACCATATATTTT,CASSQDKTRSGNTIYF
TRBV7-2,-,-,TRBJ1-2,TGTGCCAGCAGCTTAGAGACCCGCGGAGGCTACACCTTC,CASSLETRGGYTF
TRBV5-1,-,-,TRBJ2-7,TGCGCCAGCAGCCCCCGACCGGGACTCCGGGACGATCAGCAGTACTTC,CASSPRPGLRDDQQYF
TRBV20-1,many,-,TRBJ2-7,TGCAGTGTCGGGAGTGTTAACTCCTACGAGCAGTACTTC,CSVGSVNSYEQYF
TRBV20-1,-,TRBD2,TRBJ2-1,TGCAGTACTAGTTGGCTAGCGGGAAACAATGAGCAGTTCTTC,CSTSWLAGNNEQFF
TRBV7-2,many,-,TRBJ2-5,TGTGCCAGCAGCCCTGTGGACGGCGGATCGACCCAGTACTTC,CASSPVDGGSTQYF
TRBV2,many,-,TRBJ1-6,TGTGCCAGCAGGATGGAGTTTAATTCACCCCTCCACTTT,CASRMEFNSPLHF
TRBV12-3/TRBV12-4,-,TRBD1,TRBJ2-4,TGTGCCAGCACCAAGGACAGGGCGAGCATTCAGTACTTC,CASTKDRASIQYF
TRBV19,many,-,TRBJ2-5,TGTGCCAGTAGTATAGCAACAGCTAAAGAGACCCAGTACTTC,CASSIATAKETQYF
TRBV4-3,many,-,TRBJ2-2,TGCGCCAGCCGAGCGGGCGCCGGGGAGCTGTTTTTT,CASRAGAGELFF
TRBV14,many,-,TRBJ2-1,TGTGCCAGCAGCTCCCTTGGGACTGGATACAATGAGCAGTTCTTC,CASSSLGTGYNEQFF
TRBV20-1,many,TRBD2,TRBJ2-5,TGCAGTGCTAGGGGGACTAGCGGGAGGGCCGGCACAGAGACCCAGTACTTC,CSARGTSGRAGTETQYF
TRBV6-2/TRBV6-3,many,TRBD1,TRBJ2-7,TGTGCCAGCAATAGCGGGACAGGGGCCTACGAGCAGTACTTC,CASNSGTGAYEQYF
TRBV29-1,many,TRBD1,TRBJ1-2,TGCAGCGGCCGGGACAGTGGCGGCTACACCTTC,CSGRDSGGYTF
TRBV10-3,many,-,TRBJ2-1,TGTGCCATCAGGTCCCCTGATCTTGGCCCGAATGAGCAGTTCTTC,CAIRSPDLGPNEQFF
TRBV5-1,many,-,TRBJ2-7,TGCGCCAGCAGCTTGGGGCAGCGCAACACCTACGAGCAGTACTTC,CASSLGQRNTYEQYF
TRBV18,many,-,TRBJ2-7,TGTGCCAGCTCACCCGAAGGACAGTGGCCCTCCTACGAGCAGTACTTC,CASSPEGQWPSYEQYF